This T cell receptor (beta chain) was profiled in a study of blood T cell repertoires in COVID-19. Study details: PBMCs, B-cell-depleted T cells, or T cells were the source of the cDNA or gDNA that made up the material.

Authors' processing steps: Scientists estimated how many nucleated cells there were by amplifying reference gene primers. The protocol was immunoSEQ multiplex PCR, while the TCRdb copy is restricted to in-frame clones and leaves out a portion. For V, J and clone size, that table is used; D and trimming come from the DNA. The sample includes approximately 250,000 clones, about 87% of them seen just once. The CDR3 has 9 residues. V lost 5 bases and J lost 7, with 4 bases in between. Germline CDR1 is SGHDT and CDR2 is YYEEEE. The chain links TRBV5-6 to TRBJ2-7; D unresolved. Material for sequencing was peripheral blood. The receptor was derived from a woman in her 70s with COVID-19, enrolled during active disease. Here the CDR3 DNA reads TGTGCCAGCAGTATAGAGCAGTACTTC. This encodes CASSIEQYF.